The clone carrying this T cell receptor (beta chain) was observed many times. Its target is not known. This entry comes from a study of T-cell memory formation after mild COVID-19. Study results and limitations: CD8+ contracting clones occupied EMRA, while CD4+ ones occupied mainly CM and EM.

TCRdb reanalysed the 5' RACE reads using MiXCR and keeps one entry per CDR3 protein. The data hold roughly 28,000 distinct CDR3 sequences, with less than 15% observed a single time. Germline CDR1 is LNHDA and CDR2 is SQIVND (reference sequence). V lost 5 bases, J lost 5 bases, and 8 bases stayed unmatched. CDR3 length: 15 amino acids. The sequence derives from an adult woman who had mild COVID-19 (a few samples of this study predate the infection). Cell type and time point are not known. J is TRBJ1-5 and V is TRBV19; TRBD1 agrees at 8 bases. Sequences were obtained from PBMCs or a T cell subset sorted from them (not recorded which). The chain's CDR3 is CASSAQGATDQPQHF. The CDR3 DNA follows: TGTGCCAGTAGTGCGCAGGGGGCCACAGATCAGCCCCAGCATTTT.